These T cell receptor beta chains were read from a single sample in a study of brain T cells in children with intractable seizures. The table came from immunoSEQ multiplex PCR; TCRdb's copy has only in-frame clones and leaves some out. The sample consists of 300,000 to 400,000 clones, about 94% of them appearing once. This specimen consisted of peripheral blood, obtained approximately 5 months after surgery. The origin of the receptors is a boy younger than two with tuberous sclerosis and intractable seizures. CDR3s leave out the opening cysteine and the closing phenylalanine or tryptophan. Each record gives: V gene, J gene, CDR3 protein.

>TRBV30|TRBJ1-5
AWSASNSNQPQH
>TRBV28|TRBJ2-5
ASAWLADEETQY
>TRBV18|TRBJ2-1
ASSPGGIPGTSGNRSYNEQF
>TRBV5-1|TRBJ2-7
ASSPVIIANTYEQY
>TRBV3-1/TRBV3-2|TRBJ2-7
ASSRTSGSYEQY
>TRBV25-1|TRBJ2-1
ASLAGGYYNEQF
>TRBV5-6|TRBJ1-5
ASSLLGQGINQPQH
>TRBV4-1|TRBJ1-2
ASSQAVGQSPYGYT
>TRBV7-9|TRBJ2-1
ASSKRGVTSYNEQF
>TRBV24-1|TRBJ2-3
ATSDLQSKAIVTDTQY
>TRBV5-6|TRBJ1-2
ASSFRDRTIYGYT
>TRBV10-3|TRBJ2-7
AINQRGTPYEQY
>TRBV12-5|TRBJ2-3
ASGFSGSTDTQY
>TRBV28|TRBJ2-2
ASSPLAGGTGELF
>TRBV7-9|TRBJ1-1
ASSLPLRRGNTEAF
>TRBV6-5|TRBJ2-3
ASSYSRGVTDTQY